A single T cell receptor beta chain is shown here with its context. The data are from a study of blood T cell repertoires in COVID-19. Study-wide background: Both acute and convalescent COVID-19 samples were obtained from the United States, Italy and Spain.

Per the original methods: Estimation of nucleated cell counts relied on the amplification of reference gene primers. The protocol was immunoSEQ multiplex PCR, while the TCRdb copy is restricted to in-frame clones and leaves out a portion. V, J and clone size are those of that table, while D and trimming were read from the DNA. The data hold 450,000 or so clones, with approximately 90% observed a single time. The J segment lost 6 bases and the V segment lost 6 bases, leaving 15 bases of the junction unmatched. The germline V gene has CDR1 SNHLY and CDR2 FYNNEI. The CDR3 length is 16 residues. The clonotype originates from a man between 18 and 35 years old with COVID-19, enrolled during active disease. V is TRBV2 and J is TRBJ2-3; 7 bases match TRBD2. Specimen: peripheral blood. The CDR3: CASRLDGLVSSDTQYF. The CDR3 DNA sequence: TGTGCCAGCAGATTAGACGGACTAGTAAGTTCCGATACGCAGTATTTT. The full variable domain, in which reference TRBV2 and TRBJ2-3 provide the parts outside the CDR3, is EPEVTQTPSHQVTQMGQEVILRCVPISNHLYFYWYRQILGQKVEFLVSFYNNEISEKSEIFDDQFSVERPDGSNFTLKIRSTKLEDSAMYFCASRLDGLVSSDTQYFGPGTRLTVL.